The source of this T cell receptor beta chain is a study of beta chain features in type 1 diabetes. The wider study: Across the samples, about 100 million sorted cells were examined in total.

Cells sorted by CD45RO/CCR7/CD25/CD127/CD95/CD27 comprised CD4+ naive, central memory, regulatory and stem cell-like memory cells. General study findings and limits: Any HLA type influence on TCRB rearrangement was left unresolved here. All four CD4+ subsets of Type 1 diabetes patients contained TCRB CDR3s that were moderately but significantly shorter. A greater similarity of naive, central memory and Treg TCRB repertoires was seen among patients than among healthy donors.

There are 13 residues in the CDR3. Germline V gene lookup returns CDR1 SGHTA and CDR2 FQGNSA. V shed 3 bases and J shed 4 bases, with 6 bases lying between them. The entirety of the isolated RNA underwent reverse transcription, so expressed TCRB transcripts were sequenced. Produced via immunoSEQ multiplex PCR; TCRdb's table is partial and in-frame only. The data show some 370,000 clones, around 9.6% seen once. There are many counts of this clone. No antigen is known for it. The chain carries TRBV7-2 and TRBJ1-4; no definite D call. The sequence was obtained from a man aged 25 to 40 with type 1 diabetes. The sequencing input was central memory CD4+ T cells from blood. The CDR3 coding sequence is TGTGCCAGCAGCTTGATGCGTAATGAAAAACTGTTTTTT. It codes for CASSLMRNEKLFF.